This T cell receptor beta chain was captured by sequencing in a study of blood T cell repertoires in COVID-19. Study-wide background: The United States, Italy and Spain were the sources of the acute and convalescent COVID-19 samples.

The Seattle patients joined while their infection was active and were tracked longitudinally afterward. Produced via immunoSEQ multiplex PCR; TCRdb's table is partial and in-frame only. The sample lists 300,000 to 450,000 clones, more than 75% occurring once. The CDR3 is 14 residues long. Germline V gene data show CDR1 as SGDLS and CDR2 as YYNGEE. Trimming took off 4 bases at V and 2 bases at J, with 9 bases between the two ends. Sequencing was performed on peripheral blood. V and J are TRBV9 and TRBJ2-2, with D hard to call. The receptor's source is a woman in her twenties or thirties with COVID-19, enrolled during active disease. The CDR3 spells CASSPSGNTGELFF. CDR3 nucleotides: TGTGCCAGCAGCCCGTCCGGTAACACCGGGGAGCTGTTTTTT.